This entry is about one T cell receptor beta chain. Its antigen target is currently unknown. No much larger clone exists at a distance of one base, and base qualities are not known. The data were obtained in a study of blood T cell repertoires in COVID-19 (dated by TCRdb to 2018 to 2020). Study-level background: The collaborator samples originated in the United States, Italy and Spain and spanned the acute and convalescent phases of COVID-19. The sample metadata nearly always contained a de-identified subject ID, COVID-19 status, age in years and sex. Subjects who had been exposed to COVID-19, were actively infected with it, or had recovered from it provided the deeply sampled blood TCRbeta repertoires that made up the dataset. The samples were drawn from two sources: the first 160 participants of the ongoing ImmuneRACE study, and 1,200 or so subjects contributed by 6 global collaborators. HLA class I and class II types, where available, came from metadata supplied by the sample provider rather than from assay-based typing. The repertoires were released in a freely available public database intended as a resource for research on the immune response to SARS-CoV-2. The material from the prospective study consisted of cDNA or gDNA derived from T cells, B-cell-depleted T cells, or PBMCs. What the work shows at the level of the full study, not this receptor alone: Clinical and demographic metadata were provided uncurated, with the amount varying by source and participant.

TCRbeta CDR3 regions were amplified from genomic DNA using the immunoSEQ Assay, a bias-controlled multiplex PCR. The paper's data handling went like this. The number of nucleated cells in each sample was estimated from the amplification of reference gene primers within the assay. To quantify the absolute abundance of each unique TCRbeta CDR3 rearrangement, sequence reads were collapsed and filtered. For each sample, productive Simpson clonality was calculated as the square root of Simpson's diversity index across productive rearrangements. TCRdb stores this immuneACCESS table with in-frame sequences only. Part of the clones is absent; in the studies checked, under half of the shortfall reflects unresolved V genes, and no reason is known for the rest. D and trimming were read from the DNA, whereas the V and J calls and clone size are those reported in that table. For this sample the table gives roughly 200,000 clones, of which around four fifths were detected only once. The biggest ten clones account for around 6.3% of the sample.

Collaborating institutions collected whole blood in K2EDTA tubes following their own protocols. For TCRbeta analysis, collaborator samples were shipped as frozen whole blood, as isolated PBMCs, or as DNA extracted from either sample type. CDR1 and CDR2 were assigned from the germline V gene (reference sequence) as SEHNR and FQNEAQ. Spanning cysteine to phenylalanine, the CDR3 consists of 15 amino acids. Only the CDR3 part of the read is kept: 45 bases, read in frame from the first base. The V and J ends are trimmed by 1 base and 6 bases, leaving 12 bases between them. The TCR comes from a man between 65 and 85 years old with active or convalescent COVID-19. The chain is assembled from TRBV7-9 and TRBJ1-4; 6 matching bases give a weak D call of TRBD1. Sequencing was performed on peripheral blood. This receptor carries the CDR3 CASSLGTESYEKLFF. The base sequence is TGTGCCAGCAGCTTAGGGACAGAATCTTATGAAAAACTGTTTTTT. The variable domain in full, with residues beyond the CDR3 obtained from the reference TRBV7-9 and TRBJ1-4 genes, is DTGVSQNPRHKITKRGQNVTFRCDPISEHNRLYWYRQTLGQGPEFLTYFQNEAQLEKSRLLSDRFSAERPKGSFSTLEIQRTEQGDSAMYLCASSLGTESYEKLFFGSGTQLSVL.